This T cell receptor beta chain was profiled in a study of T cell changes during pregnancy in multiple sclerosis (dated by TCRdb to about 2019). About the investigation overall: The study looked at changes in the T cell repertoire across pregnancy in women with multiple sclerosis.

About this clone itself: What this receptor recognizes is not known. Base quality data are lacking; no much larger clone is found one base away.

Library preparation used the immunoSEQ multiplex PCR assay. TCRdb provides this immuneACCESS table in a form limited to in-frame rearrangements. Some clones are lacking; in checked studies, under half of them reflect an unresolved V gene, and why the rest are absent is not known. The sample yields 35,000 to 40,000 clones; 91% were counted once. The ten top clones hold 5% to 6.5% of the sample. From cysteine to phenylalanine, the CDR3 is 15 amino acids long. The kept DNA is CDR3 alone, 45 bases in frame from the first base. Cut back by 5 bases and 0 bases, the V and J ends lie 12 bases apart. Reading the germline V gene gives CDR1 SGHTA and CDR2 FQGTGA.

Specimen: CD8+ T cells from peripheral blood mononuclear cells, collected in the second trimester of pregnancy. This clonotype was obtained from a female donor with multiple sclerosis, enrolled in a pregnancy study. The rearranged segments are TRBV7-3 and TRBJ2-3; there is no confident call for the D gene. The CDR3 region reads CASSPVASSTDTQYF. The DNA is as follows: TGTGCCAGCAGCCCTGTAGCCTCCAGCACAGATACGCAGTATTTT.